This TCR beta chain originates from a study of blood T cell repertoires in COVID-19. Overall study: Sites across the United States, Italy and Spain contributed samples from acute and convalescent COVID-19.

The assay was immunoSEQ multiplex PCR, and TCRdb's table has in-frame clones only and misses some. The table lists hundreds of thousands of clones, roughly 89% of them singletons. The length of the CDR3 is 16 residues. Germline V CDR1 and CDR2: MDHEN, SYDVKM. Unmatched junction bases numbered 7, after V lost 4 bases and J lost 3 bases. The sequenced sample consisted of peripheral blood. The V call is TRBV28, the J call TRBJ2-1, with TRBD1 matching over 9 bases. The clonotype originates from a man between 18 and 29 years old with COVID-19, enrolled during active disease. CDR3 residues: CASSYPGTGHYNEQFF. The DNA of the CDR3 is TGTGCCAGCAGTTATCCCGGGACAGGGCACTACAATGAGCAGTTCTTC.